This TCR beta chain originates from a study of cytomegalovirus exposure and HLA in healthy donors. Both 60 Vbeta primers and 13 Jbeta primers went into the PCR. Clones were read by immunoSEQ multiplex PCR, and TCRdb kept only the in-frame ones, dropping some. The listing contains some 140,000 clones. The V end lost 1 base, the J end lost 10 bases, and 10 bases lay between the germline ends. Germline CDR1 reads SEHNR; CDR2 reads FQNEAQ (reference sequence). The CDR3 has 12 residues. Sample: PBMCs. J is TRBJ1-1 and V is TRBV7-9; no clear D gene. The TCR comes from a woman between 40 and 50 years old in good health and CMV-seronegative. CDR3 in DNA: TGTGCCAGCAGCTTAGGGGAGGGCCCAGCTTTCTTT. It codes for CASSLGEGPAFF.